This TCR beta chain derives from a study of shared clonotypes between healthy human individuals. Study information: Aged 18 to 49, the donors were a couple of women and a few men. Per-donor plates numbered three CD4 naive, three CD4 memory, two CD8 naive and one CD8 memory.

General study results and limits: At large depth, rarefaction still showed sorted-subset sequencing to be incomplete.

To note about this clone: What it binds is unknown. Other DNA sequences from this sample encode an identical CDR3 as well.

The germline CDR1 and CDR2 sequences are SGHDT and YYEEEE. The CDR3 is made up of 12 amino acids. Trimming removed 1 base from V and 4 bases from J, with 6 bases in between. Replicate PCRs for sorted subsets used around 200 ng DNA; this equaled tens of thousands of T cell genomes. Only in-frame clones appear in the TCRdb table, and some are missing; sequencing was by immunoSEQ multiplex PCR. The sample records roughly 2.4 million clones, about 94% being singletons. J is TRBJ2-7 and V is TRBV5-6; D gene unclear. The sequence came from a man between 18 and 35 years old in good health. Material: naive CD4+ T cells sorted from blood. The subset here: CD45RA+ positively selected. The CDR3 nucleotides are TGTGCCAGCAGCTTGTGGTCTTACGAGCAGTACTTC. Encoded protein: CASSLWSYEQYF.